The source of this T cell receptor beta chain is a study of cytomegalovirus exposure and HLA in healthy donors. CDR3 length: 15 residues. Trimming took off 6 bases at V and 5 bases at J, with 19 bases between the two ends. The germline V gene has CDR1 WNHNN and CDR2 SYGVQD (reference sequence). Whole-study findings and limits: A few V segments could not be told apart, such as TRBV6-2 and TRBV6-3, and were left out. Three CMV-associated chains were confirmed in vitro to be specific for CMV antigens. Fewer N-insertions (relative to the approximately 700-donor mean) were reportedly seen in an Asian-associated ancestry cluster in a later analysis. About 87% or about 30% of the time was how often most TCR beta V segments were productive, according to an earlier analysis.

The PCR employed 60 Vbeta primers together with 13 Jbeta primers. The repertoire was sequenced with immunoSEQ multiplex PCR; TCRdb's copy has only in-frame clones and lacks some. The ten most abundant clones cover around 1.6% of a sample with 75,000 to 100,000 clones. Comments on this clone: Its matching antigen is unknown.

This chain links TRBV10-1 with TRBJ1-1; D might be TRBD1 (6 bases). The sample consisted of PBMCs. The TCR originated in a woman aged 55-70 years in good health and CMV-seronegative. Written as DNA, the CDR3 is TGCGCCAGCAGCAGTGGACGAGGGGGGGAGACTGAAGCTTTCTTT. Translation: CASSSGRGGETEAFF.